The present entry profiles one TCR beta chain with its context. This entry comes from a study of blood T cell repertoires in COVID-19. TCRdb's copy holds only in-frame clones and misses some; the assay was immunoSEQ multiplex PCR. The sample gives over 150,000 clones, roughly 90% of which show up once; 15% to 20% is in the top ten. V lost 3 bases and J 3 bases, leaving 16 bases between the germline ends. The CDR3 runs to 15 residues. In germline, CDR1 is SGDLS, CDR2 YYNGEE. The TCR originated in a man over 45 with COVID-19, enrolled during active disease. The source material was peripheral blood. The V call is TRBV9, the J call TRBJ2-7; the D gene is possibly TRBD1 (5 bases). CDR3 loop: CASSAAPQGFYEQYF. The DNA of the CDR3 is TGTGCCAGCAGCGCCGCCCCCCAGGGCTTCTACGAGCAGTACTTC.